This T cell receptor beta chain was sequenced during a study of CD8 T cells in Susac syndrome. Sequencing of TCR beta covered CD8+ and CD4+ T cells obtained from blood. Study conclusions and caveats: A relatively small number of individuals underwent TCR sequencing and HLA analysis.

cDNA came from about 0.5 to 1 ug RNA primed by random hexamers. The amplification used immunoSEQ multiplex PCR on TCR beta CDR3; it spanned 54 Vbeta and 13 Jbeta. Using its own MiXCR run on the immunoSEQ multiplex PCR reads, TCRdb lists one record per CDR3 protein. The sample has more than 65,000 distinct CDR3 sequences, around 95% seen once. Remarks on this clonotype: Its cognate antigen is unknown.

CDR3 length: 11 amino acids. Between the trimmed V and J ends, which lost 9 bases and 8 bases, there was a span of 11 bases. CDR1 MNHEY and CDR2 SVGAGI come from the germline V gene. The sequence was collected from a human donor in good health. The gene calls are TRBV6-5 and TRBJ2-1; no reliable D call. Sequenced input: CD8+ T cells from PBMCs. CDR3 nucleotide sequence: TGTGCCAGTCAACTCGGGTATGAGCAGTTCTTC. Its translation is CASQLGYEQFF.